Below, 5 T cell receptor beta chains from the same sample are listed, as sequenced in a study of blood T cell repertoires in COVID-19. Assay: immunoSEQ multiplex PCR; the TCRdb copy retains only in-frame clones and omits some. The sample includes some 320,000 clones, 80% to 90% seen only once; the top ten take 5.3%. The sample was PBMCs or T cells enriched from blood (not recorded which). The receptors originated from a woman in her thirties who had recovered from COVID-19.

J is TRBJ1-1 and V is TRBV18; 8 bases map to TRBD1. CDR3 length: 16 residues. J lost 0 bases, V lost 2 bases, and 5 bases had no gene match. The germline CDR1 and CDR2 sequences are KGHSH and LQKENI. CDR3 sequence: CASSPGTGYMNTEAFF. As DNA, the CDR3 is TGTGCCAGCTCACCAGGGACAGGATACATGAACACTGAAGCTTTCTTT.

The V gene is TRBV19, the J gene TRBJ1-1; no clear D. V gave up 9 bases and J gave up 6 bases, with 14 bases separating them. Germline V gene sequence: CDR1 LNHDA, CDR2 SQIVND (reference sequence). There are 12 residues in the CDR3. The CDR3 loop reads CARSGAYAEAFF. The DNA for the CDR3 is TGTGCCAGAAGCGGCGCTTATGCTGAAGCTTTCTTT.

The J gene is TRBJ1-1, the V gene TRBV18; 8 nucleotides line up with TRBD1. Germline assignment: CDR1 KGHSH and CDR2 LQKENI. The CDR3 totals 15 residues. The V and J ends lost 3 bases and 4 bases, in that order; junction bases with no gene match: 7. The DNA of the CDR3 is TGTGCCAGCTCACCCCGGACAGGGCCGGTCACTGAAGCTTTCTTT. It yields the protein CASSPRTGPVTEAFF.

The V gene is TRBV4-2, the J gene TRBJ2-3; TRBD1 matches 7 bases. The CDR3 covers 14 residues. Looked up from germline, CDR1 is LGHNA and CDR2 is YNFKEQ. Germline trimming cut 4 bases from V and 2 bases from J; bases unmatched to any gene: 3. CDR3: CASSPGQNTDTQYF. CDR3 DNA: TGTGCCAGCAGCCCGGGACAGAACACAGATACGCAGTATTTT.

V is TRBV11-3 and J is TRBJ2-1; D ambiguous. From germline, CDR1 is SGHNT and CDR2 YENEEA. The V gene lost 1 base and the J gene lost 9 bases, with 13 bases spanning the gap. This CDR3 region has 14 residues. The CDR3 sequence is CASSLGGITVEQFF. CDR3 in DNA: TGTGCCAGCAGCTTAGGAGGTATTACCGTTGAGCAGTTCTTC. The whole variable domain, remainder taken from reference TRBV11-3 and TRBJ2-1, is EAGVVQSPRYKIIEKKQPVAFWCNPISGHNTLYWYLQNLGQGPELLIRYENEEAVDDSQLPKDRFSAERLKGVDSTLKIQPAELGDSAVYLCASSLGGITVEQFFGPGTRLTVL.